This T cell receptor (beta chain) was identified during a study of shared clonotypes between healthy human individuals. A note on this clone: As yet, its antigen is unknown.

Study findings and constraints: Generation probabilities were higher for clonotypes shared across all four sorted-subset donors than for unshared ones. About 5% was the fraction of naive CD4 clonotypes found shared across several donors.

This CDR3 is 18 amino acids long. The germline V and J ends were trimmed by 3 bases and 4 bases, with 24 bases remaining between them. Germline CDR1 reads ENHRY; CDR2 reads SYGVKD. Measured with immunoSEQ multiplex PCR; TCRdb has only the in-frame clones, and not every one. Of some 580,000 clones listed, around 97% were seen once; the top ten hold roughly 0.05%. The sequenced sample consisted of naive CD4+ T cells sorted from blood. Subset described: CD45RA+ positively selected. V and J are TRBV10-3 and TRBJ1-1; D is perhaps TRBD1 (5 bases). The clonotype originates from a woman aged 25 to 39 in good health. CDR3 coding DNA: TGTGCCATCAGTGATCGAATCGGGGGAGACATGGTGGGCACTGAAGCTTTCTTT. Protein sequence: CAISDRIGGDMVGTEAFF.